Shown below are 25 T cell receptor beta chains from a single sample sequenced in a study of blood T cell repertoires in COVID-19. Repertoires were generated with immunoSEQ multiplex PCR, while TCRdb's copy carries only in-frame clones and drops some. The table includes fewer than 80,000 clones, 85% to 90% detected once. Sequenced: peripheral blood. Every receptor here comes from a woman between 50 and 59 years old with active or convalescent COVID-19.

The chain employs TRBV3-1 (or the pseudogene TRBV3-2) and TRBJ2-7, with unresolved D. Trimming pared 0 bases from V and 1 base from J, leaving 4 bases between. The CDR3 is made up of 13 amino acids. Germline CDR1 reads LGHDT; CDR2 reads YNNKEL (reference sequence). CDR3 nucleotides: TGTGCCAGCAGCCAAGACTTTTCCTACGAGCAGTACTTC. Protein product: CASSQDFSYEQYF.

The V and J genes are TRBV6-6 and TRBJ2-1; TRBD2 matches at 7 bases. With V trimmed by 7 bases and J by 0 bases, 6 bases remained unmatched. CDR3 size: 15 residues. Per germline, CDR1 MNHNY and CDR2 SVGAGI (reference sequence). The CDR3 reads CASKVAGSSYNEQFF. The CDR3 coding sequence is TGTGCCAGCAAGGTAGCGGGTAGCTCCTACAATGAGCAGTTCTTC.

In DNA, the CDR3 is TGTGCCAGCAGCACGACTAGCGGGAGTGTCTACGAGCAGTACTTC. Protein: CASSTTSGSVYEQYF. The rearrangement joins TRBV9 to TRBJ2-7, with 12 bases aligning to TRBD2. The trim removed 4 bases at V and 3 bases at J, leaving 5 bases unmatched. This CDR3 contains 15 residues. The germline gives CDR1 SGDLS, CDR2 YYNGEE.

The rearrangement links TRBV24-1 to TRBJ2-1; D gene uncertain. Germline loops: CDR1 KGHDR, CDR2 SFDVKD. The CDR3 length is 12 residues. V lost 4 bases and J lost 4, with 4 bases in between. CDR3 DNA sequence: TGTGCCACCAGTGACGAGTACAATGAGCAGTTCTTC. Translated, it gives CATSDEYNEQFF.

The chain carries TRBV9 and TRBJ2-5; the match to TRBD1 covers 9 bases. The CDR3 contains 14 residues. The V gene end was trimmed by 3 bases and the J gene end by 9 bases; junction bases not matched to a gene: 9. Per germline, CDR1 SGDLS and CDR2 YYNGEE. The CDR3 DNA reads TGTGCCAGCAGCGCAGGAACAGGGGGCGCTTCCCAGTACTTC. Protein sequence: CASSAGTGGASQYF.

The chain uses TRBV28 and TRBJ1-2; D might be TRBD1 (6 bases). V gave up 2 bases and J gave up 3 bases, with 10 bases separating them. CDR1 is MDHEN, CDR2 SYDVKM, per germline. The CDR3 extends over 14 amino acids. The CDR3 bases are TGTGCCAGCAGTTTACGAGGGGGGGACTATGGCTACACCTTC. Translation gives CASSLRGGDYGYTF.

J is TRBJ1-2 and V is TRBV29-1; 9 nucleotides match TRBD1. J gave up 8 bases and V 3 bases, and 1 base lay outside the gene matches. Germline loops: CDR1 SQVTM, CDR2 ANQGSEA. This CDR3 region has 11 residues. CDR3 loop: CSVEGTGGYTF. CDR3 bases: TGCAGCGTTGAGGGGACAGGGGGCTACACCTTC.

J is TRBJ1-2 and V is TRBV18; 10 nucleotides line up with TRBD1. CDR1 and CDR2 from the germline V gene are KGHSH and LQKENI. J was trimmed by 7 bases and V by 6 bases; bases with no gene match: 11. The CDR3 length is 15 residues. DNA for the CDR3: TGTGCCAGCTCCCCCGGGACAGGGGTCGGCCTTGGCTACACCTTC. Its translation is CASSPGTGVGLGYTF.

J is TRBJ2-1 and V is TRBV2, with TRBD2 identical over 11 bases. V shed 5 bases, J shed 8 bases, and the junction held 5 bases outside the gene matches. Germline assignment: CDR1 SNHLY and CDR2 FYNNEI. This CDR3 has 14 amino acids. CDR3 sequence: CASSPQTSGDEQFF. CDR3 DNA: TGTGCCAGCAGTCCCCAGACTAGCGGGGATGAGCAGTTCTTC. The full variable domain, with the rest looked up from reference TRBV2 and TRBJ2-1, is EPEVTQTPSHQVTQMGQEVILRCVPISNHLYFYWYRQILGQKVEFLVSFYNNEISEKSEIFDDQFSVERPDGSNFTLKIRSTKLEDSAMYFCASSPQTSGDEQFFGPGTRLTVL.

The CDR3 region has the DNA TGTGCCAGCAGGGGCTGGGGGGGAAATGAGCAGTTCTTC. This translates into CASRGWGGNEQFF. The rearrangement uses TRBV2 and TRBJ2-1; TRBD2 aligns across 7 bases. There are 13 residues in the CDR3. Germline V gene sequence: CDR1 SNHLY, CDR2 FYNNEI. V lost 6 bases to trimming and J lost 7 bases; unmatched junction nucleotides: 6.

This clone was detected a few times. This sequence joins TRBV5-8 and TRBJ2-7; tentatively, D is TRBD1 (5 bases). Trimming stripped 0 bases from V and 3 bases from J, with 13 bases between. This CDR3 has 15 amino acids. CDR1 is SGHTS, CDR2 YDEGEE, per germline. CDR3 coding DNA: TGTGCCAGCAGCTTGGAACAGGTAGTTAACTACGAGCAGTACTTC. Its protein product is CASSLEQVVNYEQYF. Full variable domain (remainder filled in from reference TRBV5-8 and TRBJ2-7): EAGVTQSPTHLIKTRGQQATLRCSPISGHTSVYWYQQALGLGLQFLLWYDEGEERNRGNFPPRFSGRQFPNYSSELNVNALELEDSALYLCASSLEQVVNYEQYFGPGTRLTVT.

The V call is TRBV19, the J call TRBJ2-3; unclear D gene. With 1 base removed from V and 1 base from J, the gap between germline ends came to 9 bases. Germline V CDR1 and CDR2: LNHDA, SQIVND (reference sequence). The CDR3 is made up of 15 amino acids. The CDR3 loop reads CASSIGQSGTDTQYF. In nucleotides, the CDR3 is TGTGCCAGTAGTATAGGACAATCAGGCACAGATACGCAGTATTTT.

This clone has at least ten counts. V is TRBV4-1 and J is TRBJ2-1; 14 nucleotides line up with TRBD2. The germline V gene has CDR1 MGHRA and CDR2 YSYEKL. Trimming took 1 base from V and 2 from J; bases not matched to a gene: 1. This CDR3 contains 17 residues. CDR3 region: CASSQGGLAGAYNEQFF. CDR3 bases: TGCGCCAGCAGCCAAGGGGGACTAGCGGGAGCCTACAATGAGCAGTTCTTC.

The DNA of the CDR3 is TGTGCCAGCAGCCAAGACAACCCTGCAGGGAAGAGGTATGGCTACACCTTC. Its translation is CASSQDNPAGKRYGYTF. The chain employs TRBV3-1 (or the pseudogene TRBV3-2) and TRBJ1-2, with a possible D match to TRBD1 (5 bases). The germline V and J ends were trimmed by 0 bases and 5 bases, with 19 bases remaining between them. Germline values: CDR1 LGHDT, CDR2 YNNKEL (reference sequence). This CDR3 is 17 amino acids long.

CDR3 DNA: TGTGCCAGCAGCTTCGCGGGACTCATCTACGAGCAGTACTTC. Its translation: CASSFAGLIYEQYF. The V call is TRBV5-4, the J call TRBJ2-7; TRBD2 is a possible D gene (6 bases). CDR3 size: 14 residues. The V gene's germline CDR1 is SGHNT and CDR2 YYREEE (reference sequence). Trimming stripped 2 bases from V and 3 bases from J, with 12 bases between.

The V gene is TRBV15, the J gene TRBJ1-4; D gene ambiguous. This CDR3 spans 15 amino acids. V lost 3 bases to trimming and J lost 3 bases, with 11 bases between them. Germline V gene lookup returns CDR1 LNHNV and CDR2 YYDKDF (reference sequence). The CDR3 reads CATSSSGGANEKLFF. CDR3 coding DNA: TGTGCCACCAGCAGTTCCGGCGGAGCTAATGAAAAACTGTTTTTT.

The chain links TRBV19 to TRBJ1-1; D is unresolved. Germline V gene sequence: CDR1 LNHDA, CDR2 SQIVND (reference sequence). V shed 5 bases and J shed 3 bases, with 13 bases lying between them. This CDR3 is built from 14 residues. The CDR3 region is CASSLRRLDTEAFF. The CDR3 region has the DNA TGTGCCAGTAGTCTTAGGAGGCTAGACACTGAAGCTTTCTTT.

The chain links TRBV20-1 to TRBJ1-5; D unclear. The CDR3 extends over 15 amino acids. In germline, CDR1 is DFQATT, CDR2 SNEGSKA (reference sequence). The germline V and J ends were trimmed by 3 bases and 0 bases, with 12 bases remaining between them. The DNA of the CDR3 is TGCAGTGCTAGTGAGGCATCTTCTAGCAATCAGCCCCAGCATTTT. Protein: CSASEASSSNQPQHF.

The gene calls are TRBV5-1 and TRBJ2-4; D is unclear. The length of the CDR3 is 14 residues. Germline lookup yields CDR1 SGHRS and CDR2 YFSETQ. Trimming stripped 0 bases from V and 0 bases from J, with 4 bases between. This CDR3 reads CASSLGRAKNIQYF. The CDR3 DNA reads TGCGCCAGCAGCTTGGGGAGAGCCAAAAACATTCAGTACTTC.

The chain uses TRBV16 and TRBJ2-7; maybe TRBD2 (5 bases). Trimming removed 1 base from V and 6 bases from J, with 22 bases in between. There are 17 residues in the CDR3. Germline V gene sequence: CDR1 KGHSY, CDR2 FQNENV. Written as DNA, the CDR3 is TGTGCCAGCAGCCAATTTCTGAGGGAACCCGGGCTGGGCGAGCAGTACTTC. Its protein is CASSQFLREPGLGEQYF.

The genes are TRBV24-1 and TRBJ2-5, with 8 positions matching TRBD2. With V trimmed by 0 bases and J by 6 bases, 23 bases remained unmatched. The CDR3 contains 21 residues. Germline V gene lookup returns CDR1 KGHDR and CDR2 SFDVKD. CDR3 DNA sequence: TGTGCCACCAGTGATTTGCGGGGTGCGACAGGCGGCGGGAGGAGGAAAAAGACCCAGTACTTC. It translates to CATSDLRGATGGGRRKKTQYF.

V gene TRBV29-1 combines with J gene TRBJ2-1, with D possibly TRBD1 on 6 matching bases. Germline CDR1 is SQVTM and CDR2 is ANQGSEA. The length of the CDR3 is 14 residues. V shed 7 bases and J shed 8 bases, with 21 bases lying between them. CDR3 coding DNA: TGCAGCGCTTTTGGGACAATCGCTGGCGATGAGCAGTTCTTC. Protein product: CSAFGTIAGDEQFF.

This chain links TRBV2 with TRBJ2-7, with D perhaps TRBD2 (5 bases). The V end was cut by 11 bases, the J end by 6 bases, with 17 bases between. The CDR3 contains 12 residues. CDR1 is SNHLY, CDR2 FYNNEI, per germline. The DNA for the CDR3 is TGTGCCTGCACTAGTTCCCTTTTCGAGCAGTACTTC. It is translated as CACTSSLFEQYF.

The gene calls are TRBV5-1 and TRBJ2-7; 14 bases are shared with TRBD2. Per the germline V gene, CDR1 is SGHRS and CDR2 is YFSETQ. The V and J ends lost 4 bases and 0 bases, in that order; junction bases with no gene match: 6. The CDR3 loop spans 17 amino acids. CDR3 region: CASSPGLAGDVSYEQYF. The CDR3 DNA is TGCGCCAGCAGCCCGGGACTAGCGGGAGACGTCTCCTACGAGCAGTACTTC.

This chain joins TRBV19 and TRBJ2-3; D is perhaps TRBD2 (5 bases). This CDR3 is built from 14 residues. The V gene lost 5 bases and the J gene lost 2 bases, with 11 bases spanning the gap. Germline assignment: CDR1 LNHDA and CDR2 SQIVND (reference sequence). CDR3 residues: CASSVGLITDTQYF. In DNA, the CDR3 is TGTGCCAGTAGTGTCGGACTGATCACAGATACGCAGTATTTT. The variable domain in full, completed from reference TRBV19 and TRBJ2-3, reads DGGITQSPKYLFRKEGQNVTLSCEQNLNHDAMYWYRQDPGQGLRLIYYSQIVNDFQKGDIAEGYSVSREKKESFPLTVTSAQKNPTAFYLCASSVGLITDTQYFGPGTRLTVL.